Presented here are 27 T cell receptor beta chains from one specimen sequenced in a study of blood T cells in healthy people across ages (dated by TCRdb to between 2015 and 2016). Library preparation used 5' RACE. The sequencer was an Illumina HiSeq 2500. The second PCR ran for roughly 7 to 12 cycles and used a J-beta primer mix along with a sample-barcoded 5' primer. TCRdb cleaned the public reads at Q25 with fastp, built clones with MiXCR and kept in-frame beta chains. Identical CDR3 proteins give one entry, which carries the most common genes and DNA. This sample comprises roughly 800,000 distinct CDR3 sequences, roughly 60% of them detected only once. About 20% of the sample belongs to the ten largest clones. The specimen was blood. Source of these receptors: a man aged 25 to 45 in good health.

The J gene is TRBJ2-5, the V gene TRBV5-1; 7 bases map to TRBD2. There are 15 residues in the CDR3. Germline CDR1 is SGHRS and CDR2 is YFSETQ. V trimming: 2 bases; J trimming: 1 base; junction bases outside the gene matches: 5. For the CDR3, the DNA is TGCGCCAGCAGCTTAGCGGGGACCTTCCAAGAGACCCAGTACTTC. It encodes CASSLAGTFQETQYF.

This chain links TRBV30 with TRBJ2-7; no firm D call. This CDR3 comprises 12 residues. Trimming shortened V by 1 base and J by 3 bases, and 7 bases separated the two germline ends. Germline V gene sequence: CDR1 GTSNPN, CDR2 SVGIG (reference sequence). In DNA form, the CDR3 reads TGTGCCTGGAGTGAGCTCAACTACGAGCAGTACTTC. It encodes CAWSELNYEQYF.

Remarks on this clonotype: The germline gene is not matched at one end of the junction; a read error may be the cause. The chain is built from TRBV6-5 and TRBJ2-7, with D possibly matching TRBD1 (5 bases). The CDR3 loop spans 12 amino acids. Looked up from germline, CDR1 is MNHEY and CDR2 is SVGAGI. The CDR3 coding sequence is TGTGCCAGCAGTTACGGGGCCTACGGGCAGTACTTC. Residues: CASSYGAYGQYF.

The genes are TRBV4-2 and TRBJ2-7, with TRBD1 identical over 7 bases. Germline CDR1 reads LGHNA; CDR2 reads YNFKEQ. This CDR3 contains 14 residues. J was trimmed by 2 bases and V by 2 bases; bases with no gene match: 3. The CDR3 loop is CASSQTGTAYEQYF. The CDR3 nucleotides read TGTGCCAGCAGCCAAACCGGGACAGCCTACGAGCAGTACTTC.

This clonotype was seen only a few times. The rearrangement links TRBV18 to TRBJ2-4; 9 nucleotides match TRBD2. V lost 0 bases, J lost 6 bases, and 12 bases stayed unmatched. From germline, CDR1 is KGHSH and CDR2 LQKENI. This CDR3 is built from 18 residues. In DNA, the CDR3 is TGTGCCAGCTCACCACCGTGGACAGCGGGGGGCCCTGGAAACATTCAGTACTTC. This encodes CASSPPWTAGGPGNIQYF. Combining the CDR3 with reference TRBV18 and TRBJ2-4 gives the whole variable domain NAGVMQNPRHLVRRRGQEARLRCSPMKGHSHVYWYRQLPEEGLKFMVYLQKENIIDESGMPKERFSAEFPKEGPSILRIQQVVRGDSAAYFCASSPPWTAGGPGNIQYFGAGTRLSVL.

The rearrangement joins TRBV28 to TRBJ1-1; no firm D call. V lost 6 bases and J lost 2, with 7 bases in between. Germline CDR1 reads MDHEN; CDR2 reads SYDVKM. The CDR3 extends over 12 amino acids. CDR3 in amino acids: CASSTPNTEAFF. The DNA of the CDR3 is TGTGCCAGCAGCACCCCAAACACTGAAGCTTTCTTT.

The chain carries TRBV29-1 and TRBJ2-1, with 10 bases that match TRBD2. Germline assignment: CDR1 SQVTM and CDR2 ANQGSEA. The junction had 7 bases not matched to a gene; V was cut back by 7 bases and J by 4 bases. The CDR3 has 14 residues. CDR3 sequence (DNA): TGCAGCGCCGGACTAGCGGAGTTTTACAATGAGCAGTTCTTC. Protein product: CSAGLAEFYNEQFF.

Worth noting for this clonotype: A much larger clonotype is one base distant, so this may be a read error. The V gene is TRBV6-5, the J gene TRBJ2-5; 8 bases are shared with TRBD1. Germline V gene data show CDR1 as MNHEY and CDR2 as SVGAGI. J was trimmed by 5 bases and V by 8 bases; bases with no gene match: 7. The CDR3 is 13 amino acids. Here the CDR3 reads CASGADRGETQYF. The CDR3 bases are TGTGCCAGCGGAGCCGACAGGGGCGAGACCCAGTACTTC.

V is TRBV12-3 or TRBV12-4 and J is TRBJ1-5; perhaps TRBD1 as D (5 bases). This CDR3 region has 14 residues. V lost 8 bases to trimming and J lost 6 bases, with 17 bases between them. CDR3 DNA sequence: TGTGCCAGCGGATATACAGGCAACCGTCAGCCCCAGCATTTT. Protein: CASGYTGNRQPQHF.

V is TRBV20-1 and J is TRBJ2-7; 10 bases are shared with TRBD1. Germline V gene lookup returns CDR1 DFQATT and CDR2 SNEGSKA (reference sequence). The CDR3 consists of 15 residues. V dropped 1 base and J dropped 4; count of bases not matched to a gene: 7. The CDR3 DNA follows: TGCAGTGCTAGAGCCGGGACAGGGGCCACTTACGAGCAGTACTTC. It encodes CSARAGTGATYEQYF.

CDR3 sequence (DNA): TGTGCCAGCAGTGCAGGGGGCCTCGCTGGGAGTGAAGAGCAGTTCTTC. It yields the protein CASSAGGLAGSEEQFF. The chain links TRBV25-1 to TRBJ2-1; the match to TRBD1 covers 8 bases. After removal of 4 bases from V and 10 bases from J, the junction contained 15 bases not matched to a gene. CDR1 and CDR2 (germline): MGHDK, SYGVNS. This CDR3 spans 16 amino acids.

The chain has TRBV18 and TRBJ2-3; 14 bases map to TRBD2. Trimming removed 3 bases from V and 2 bases from J; junction bases left unmatched: 4. The CDR3 covers 17 residues. Germline values: CDR1 KGHSH, CDR2 LQKENI. CDR3 coding DNA: TGTGCCAGCTCACCTCGGACTAGCGGGGGGCACACAGATACGCAGTATTTT. Residues: CASSPRTSGGHTDTQYF.

This chain joins TRBV20-1 and TRBJ2-3, with 10 bases aligning to TRBD2. V shed 6 bases, J shed 0 bases, and the junction held 15 bases outside the gene matches. The V gene's germline CDR1 is DFQATT and CDR2 SNEGSKA (reference sequence). The CDR3 totals 18 residues. DNA of the CDR3: TGCAGTGCATGCCTAGCGGGGGCCTTTAAGCCTAGCACAGATACGCAGTATTTT. Encoded protein: CSACLAGAFKPSTDTQYF.

Comments on this clonotype: A much more abundant neighbour one base away suggests this may be a read error. The rearrangement joins TRBV6-5 to TRBJ2-7; 9 bases fit TRBD2. The CDR3 covers 15 residues. CDR1 and CDR2 (germline): MNHEY, SVGAGI. DNA of the CDR3: TGTGTCAACCAGGGGGAGCGGGAGGCGTACTACGAGCAGTACTTC. This gives the protein CVNQGEREAYYEQYF.

The rearrangement links TRBV7-9 to TRBJ2-4; weak D call: TRBD2 (5 bases). CDR3 size: 16 residues. V lost 1 base and J 0 bases, leaving 10 bases between the germline ends. Germline V CDR1 and CDR2: SEHNR, FQNEAQ (reference sequence). In DNA, the CDR3 is TGTGCCAGCAGCTTAGGGGAAGGACTAGCCAAAAACATTCAGTACTTC. Translation gives CASSLGEGLAKNIQYF. Full variable domain (outside the CDR3, taken from reference TRBV7-9 and TRBJ2-4): DTGVSQNPRHKITKRGQNVTFRCDPISEHNRLYWYRQTLGQGPEFLTYFQNEAQLEKSRLLSDRFSAERPKGSFSTLEIQRTEQGDSAMYLCASSLGEGLAKNIQYFGAGTRLSVL.

This clonotype was counted only a few times. V and J are TRBV7-2 and TRBJ2-7, with 9 positions matching TRBD2. The V gene's germline CDR1 is SGHTA and CDR2 FQGNSA. This CDR3 spans 16 amino acids. V shed 5 bases, J shed 1 base, and the junction held 9 bases outside the gene matches. This CDR3 reads CASSPGTSPTSYEQYF. The CDR3, as DNA: TGTGCCAGCAGCCCCGGGACTAGCCCCACTTCCTACGAGCAGTACTTC. Combining the CDR3 with reference TRBV7-2 and TRBJ2-7 gives the whole variable domain GAGVSQSPSNKVTEKGKDVELRCDPISGHTALYWYRQSLGQGLEFLIYFQGNSAPDKSGLPSDRFSAERTGGSVSTLTIQRTQQEDSAVYLCASSPGTSPTSYEQYFGPGTRLTVT.

CDR3 region: CASGPREGRNTQYF. CDR3 DNA sequence: TGTGCCAGCGGACCTCGGGAGGGAAGAAATACGCAGTATTTT. The chain links TRBV28 to TRBJ2-3; 8 nucleotides match TRBD2. CDR3 length: 14 residues. The J segment lost 7 bases and the V segment lost 8 bases, leaving 11 bases of the junction unmatched. Germline V gene sequence: CDR1 MDHEN, CDR2 SYDVKM.

The V gene is TRBV9, the J gene TRBJ1-6; D is unclear. There are 17 residues in the CDR3. V lost 0 bases to trimming and J lost 0 bases, with 10 bases between them. Germline CDR1 SGDLS, CDR2 YYNGEE. The CDR3 region has the DNA TGTGCCAGCAGCGTAGCTGGTGGGAGCTCCTATAATTCACCCCTCCACTTT. As protein: CASSVAGGSSYNSPLHF.

This clonotype has a handful of counts. This CDR3 reads CASSLGTGNTEAFF. The CDR3 coding sequence is TGTGCCAGCAGCTTAGGGACAGGGAACACTGAAGCTTTCTTT. The chain employs TRBV7-2 and TRBJ1-1, with 7 positions matching TRBD1. In germline, CDR1 is SGHTA, CDR2 FQGNSA. The CDR3 sequence is 14 residues long. J lost 1 base, V lost 1 base, and 0 bases had no gene match.

V gene TRBV29-1 combines with J gene TRBJ2-3; either TRBD1 or TRBD2 may supply D (5 bases each). Germline V gene sequence: CDR1 SQVTM, CDR2 ANQGSEA. The V end was cut by 1 base, the J end by 0 bases, with 11 bases between. This CDR3 has 15 residues. CDR3 DNA sequence: TGCAGCGTTGAAGCGTACGGGGACAGCACAGATACGCAGTATTTT. Amino acid sequence: CSVEAYGDSTDTQYF.

V is TRBV20-1 and J is TRBJ2-3; 9 bases align to TRBD2. From germline, CDR1 is DFQATT and CDR2 SNEGSKA (reference sequence). V lost 5 bases, J lost 4 bases, and 7 bases stayed unmatched. The CDR3 has 14 amino acids. CDR3 DNA: TGCAGTGCTCGAGGACTAGCGTTCTCAGATACGCAGTATTTT. It codes for CSARGLAFSDTQYF.

The J gene is TRBJ2-1, the V gene TRBV20-1, with D perhaps matching TRBD1 (5 bases). The CDR3 covers 14 residues. Looked up from germline, CDR1 is DFQATT and CDR2 is SNEGSKA (reference sequence). Trimming removed 6 bases at V and 0 bases at J, with 12 bases between. CDR3 DNA sequence: TGCAGTGCCAAGGGCAGGGCCTCCTACAATGAGCAGTTCTTC. Translated, it gives CSAKGRASYNEQFF.

This clonotype was picked up a small number of times. This rearrangement joins TRBV7-2 to TRBJ2-7, with 9 bases that match TRBD1. Germline loops: CDR1 SGHTA, CDR2 FQGNSA. The CDR3 consists of 13 residues. The V and J ends lost 6 bases and 5 bases, in that order; junction bases with no gene match: 5. The CDR3 spells CASRRTGVDEQYF. The CDR3 coding sequence is TGTGCCAGCAGACGGACAGGGGTTGACGAGCAGTACTTC.

This chain connects TRBV29-1 to TRBJ2-5; D gene ambiguous. The J call is doubtful: the DNA matches TRBJ2-7 better. CDR1 and CDR2 (germline): SQVTM, ANQGSEA. The CDR3 runs to 13 residues. CDR3 DNA sequence: TGCAGCGTTGAAGACGCGACTCCGTACGAGCAGTACTTC. As protein: CSVEDATPYEQYF.

The CDR3 DNA reads TGTGCCATCATGGGGGGACAGGGGATTGGTATCGGCTACACCTTC. Its protein is CAIMGGQGIGIGYTF. The chain recombines TRBV10-3 with TRBJ1-2; 10 bases line up with TRBD1. The length of the CDR3 is 15 residues. CDR1 is ENHRY, CDR2 SYGVKD, per germline. V shed 7 bases, J shed 8 bases, and the junction held 13 bases outside the gene matches.

This clonotype was counted between two and nine times. V usage is TRBV10-2 and J usage is TRBJ2-3; 8 bases line up with TRBD1. The length of the CDR3 is 13 residues. Germline values: CDR1 WSHSY, CDR2 SAAADI. Trimming cost V 5 bases and J 7 bases; bases outside gene matches: 5. CDR3 in DNA: TGCGCCAGCAGTCCAGGGGGCGTGAATACGCAGTATTTT. It codes for CASSPGGVNTQYF.

The J gene is TRBJ1-6, the V gene TRBV29-1; 8 bases are shared with TRBD1. The V gene's germline CDR1 is SQVTM and CDR2 ANQGSEA. V dropped 5 bases and J dropped 7; count of bases not matched to a gene: 4. This CDR3 is 13 amino acids long. CDR3 sequence reads: CSVSTGANSPLHF. DNA for the CDR3: TGCAGCGTTTCGACAGGGGCCAATTCACCCCTCCACTTT.